A selection of T cell receptor beta chains follows, all from one sample in a study of cytomegalovirus exposure and HLA in healthy donors. TCRdb's table, derived via immunoSEQ multiplex PCR, lists solely in-frame clones and lacks some. The sample lists 180,000 or so clones, 60% to 85% occurring once. Sequenced sample: PBMCs. These receptors all come from a man younger than 35 in good health and CMV-seronegative. Each CDR3 is given with its conserved first and last residue. A D gene is named only where the DNA matches it firmly. Rows may omit the clone size; those that give it use once, few, many or a size class.

abundance	d_gene	v_gene	j_gene	CDR3nt	CDR3aa
once	TRBD1	TRBV4-2	TRBJ2-1	TGTGCCAGCAGCCGGACAGGTGCCACCTACAATGAGCAGTTCTTC	CASSRTGATYNEQFF
NA	NA	TRBV7-8	TRBJ2-3	TGTGCCAGCAGCCATTCGGGAGATACGCAGTATTTT	CASSHSGDTQYF
NA	NA	TRBV28	TRBJ1-3	TGTGCCAGCAGTCCAACCCCAGGGGTGGGAAACACCATATATTTT	CASSPTPGVGNTIYF
NA	TRBD1	TRBV18	TRBJ2-3	TGTGCCAGCTCACCGCGACAGGGTTCGACAGATACGCAGTATTTT	CASSPRQGSTDTQYF
NA	NA	TRBV7-8	TRBJ2-5	TGTGCCAGCTGCCCGACTATTTTGGAGACCCAGTACTTC	CASCPTILETQYF
NA	TRBD1	TRBV10-3	TRBJ2-2	TGTGCCATCAGTGAGCGAGAGACAGGGTTCTTGACCGGGGAGCTGTTTTTT	CAISERETGFLTGELFF
NA	TRBD2	TRBV5-1	TRBJ2-3	TGCGCCAGCAGTTGGGCGGGGGGCGACACAGATACGCAGTATTTT	CASSWAGGDTDTQYF
NA	NA	TRBV19	TRBJ2-5	TGTGCCAGTAGTATAGTCCAGGGGACCCGAGAGACCCAGTACTTC	CASSIVQGTRETQYF
NA	TRBD2	TRBV5-4	TRBJ2-3	TGTGCCAGCAGCTTGGCACTAGCGGGGAGAGGAAGTACGCAGTATTTT	CASSLALAGRGSTQYF
NA	NA	TRBV4-1	TRBJ2-1	TGCGCCAGCAGCCCCCAGGATAGCTCCTACAATGAGCAGTTCTTC	CASSPQDSSYNEQFF
NA	TRBD1	TRBV6-4	TRBJ1-2	TGTGCCAGCAGTGACAAGTACAACAGGGGGCCAAACTATGGCTACACCTTC	CASSDKYNRGPNYGYTF
NA	NA	TRBV11-3	TRBJ1-1	TGTGCCAGCAGCTTAGTGGGGGGAGTGAACACTGAAGCTTTCTTT	CASSLVGGVNTEAFF
NA	TRBD1	TRBV15	TRBJ1-2	TGTGCCACCAGCAGAGAGGGGACAGGCGCCCGTGGCTACACCTTC	CATSREGTGARGYTF
few	NA	TRBV28	TRBJ2-7	TGTGCCAGCAGTTTAGGTCCCGGACGGGGCTCCTACGAGCAGTACTTC	CASSLGPGRGSYEQYF
few	TRBD1	TRBV19	TRBJ1-2	TGTGCCGGAGGGACAGGGGTCGGCTACACCTTC	CAGGTGVGYTF